Below, one T cell receptor beta chain is given with its context. Its antigen is undetermined. This specimen comes from a study of blood T cells in healthy people across ages. Study findings and constraints: Long-lived donors exceeded aged donors in naive CD4+ cells and diversity.

The CDR3 extends over 17 amino acids. In germline, CDR1 is SEHNR, CDR2 FQNEAQ (reference sequence). Trimming removed 4 bases from V and 0 bases from J, with 16 bases in between. Isolated per sample were at least 6 million PBMCs. Primed by a sample-barcoded 5' primer and a J-beta primer mix, a second PCR proceeded for about 7 to 12 cycles. TCRdb itself ran the 5' RACE reads through MiXCR, one entry per CDR3 protein. The table records 850,000 to 950,000 distinct CDR3 sequences, under 35% of them present only once. The receptor comes from a woman aged 80 or over in good health. The chain has TRBV7-9 and TRBJ2-4; D is unresolved. The sequencing sample was made of blood. CDR3 sequence reads: CASSSPTEERAKNIQYF. The CDR3 nucleotides are TGTGCCAGCAGCTCCCCAACAGAAGAGCGAGCCAAAAACATTCAGTACTTC.